Listed below are T cell receptor beta chains from one sample, sequenced in a study of CD8 T cells in ankylosing spondylitis. TCRdb processed the 5' RACE reads anew with MiXCR; each CDR3 protein has one entry. The sample has about 390,000 distinct CDR3 sequences, 20% to 25% seen once. Sequenced material: blood, either unsorted or a sorted T cell fraction (not recorded which). The source is a male donor with ankylosing spondylitis. Each CDR3 is given with its conserved first and last residue. D genes are given only for firm matches. Size values are once, few and many counts, or a class for expanded clones, and some rows have none.

d_call: TRBD1
v_call: TRBV5-1
j_call: TRBJ2-1
clone_size: few
cdr3_aa: CASTRTGAHEQFF
cdr3_nt: TGCGCCAGCACCAGAACAGGGGCGCATGAGCAGTTCTTC

d_call: -
v_call: TRBV29-1
j_call: TRBJ1-1
clone_size: few
cdr3_aa: CSVASRRMGNTEAFF
cdr3_nt: TGCAGCGTTGCCTCCCGGAGAATGGGGAACACTGAAGCTTTCTTT

d_call: TRBD2
v_call: TRBV12-3/TRBV12-4
j_call: TRBJ2-2
clone_size: many
cdr3_aa: CASRLTSGSLTGELFF
cdr3_nt: TGTGCCAGCAGGCTGACTAGCGGGAGTCTCACCGGGGAGCTGTTTTTT

d_call: -
v_call: TRBV20-1
j_call: TRBJ2-2
clone_size: -
cdr3_aa: CSVQTGTVSRRELFF
cdr3_nt: TGCAGTGTTCAAACAGGCACGGTTTCTAGAAGGGAGCTGTTTTTT

d_call: TRBD2
v_call: TRBV2
j_call: TRBJ2-7
clone_size: many
cdr3_aa: CASSVAREAVEQYF
cdr3_nt: TGTGCCAGCAGTGTGGCCCGGGAGGCTGTCGAGCAGTACTTC

d_call: -
v_call: TRBV28
j_call: TRBJ2-2
clone_size: many
cdr3_aa: CASSSSPGELFF
cdr3_nt: TGCGCCAGCAGTTCCAGTCCCGGGGAGCTGTTTTTT

d_call: -
v_call: TRBV20-1
j_call: TRBJ1-1
clone_size: -
cdr3_aa: CSARSPYVTGTEAFF
cdr3_nt: TGCAGTGCTAGATCCCCCTACGTGACGGGCACTGAAGCTTTCTTT

d_call: -
v_call: TRBV7-8
j_call: TRBJ1-4
clone_size: -
cdr3_aa: CASSLSLGEKLFF
cdr3_nt: TGTGCCAGCAGCTTAAGCCTAGGTGAAAAACTGTTTTTT

d_call: -
v_call: TRBV6-5
j_call: TRBJ2-3
clone_size: -
cdr3_aa: CASSYRGFTDTQYF
cdr3_nt: TGTGCCAGCAGTTACAGGGGATTCACAGATACGCAGTATTTT

d_call: -
v_call: TRBV6-1
j_call: TRBJ2-6
clone_size: -
cdr3_aa: CASTPAGTGANVLTF
cdr3_nt: TGTGCCAGCACCCCCGCCGGAACTGGGGCCAACGTCCTGACTTTC

d_call: TRBD1
v_call: TRBV7-9
j_call: TRBJ1-1
clone_size: few
cdr3_aa: CASSRDRAYPEAFF
cdr3_nt: TGTGCCAGCAGCAGGGACAGGGCGTACCCTGAAGCTTTCTTT

d_call: TRBD2
v_call: TRBV5-1
j_call: TRBJ2-7
clone_size: few
cdr3_aa: CASRAWTSGSQPYEQYF
cdr3_nt: TGCGCCAGCAGGGCCTGGACTAGCGGGAGTCAACCCTACGAGCAGTACTTC

d_call: TRBD2
v_call: TRBV20-1
j_call: TRBJ2-3
clone_size: few
cdr3_aa: CSSHGDYKPDTQYF
cdr3_nt: TGCAGTTCCCATGGGGACTACAAACCAGATACGCAGTATTTT

d_call: TRBD1
v_call: TRBV5-1
j_call: TRBJ2-7
clone_size: few
cdr3_aa: CASSFGTGYPYEQYF
cdr3_nt: TGCGCCAGCAGCTTTGGGACAGGCTACCCCTACGAGCAGTACTTC

d_call: -
v_call: TRBV12-3/TRBV12-4
j_call: TRBJ1-5
clone_size: -
cdr3_aa: CASSLGGLGNQPQHF
cdr3_nt: TGTGCCAGCAGTTTAGGAGGGTTGGGCAATCAGCCCCAGCATTTT

d_call: -
v_call: TRBV30
j_call: TRBJ2-7
clone_size: once
cdr3_aa: CAWSVHPGGGRTLEQYF
cdr3_nt: TGTGCCTGGAGTGTGCACCCAGGAGGTGGGAGGACGCTCGAGCAGTACTTC

d_call: -
v_call: TRBV7-8
j_call: TRBJ2-5
clone_size: -
cdr3_aa: CASSLGSGRLETQYF
cdr3_nt: TGTGCCAGCAGCTTAGGGTCGGGCAGATTGGAGACCCAGTACTTC

d_call: TRBD2
v_call: TRBV20-1
j_call: TRBJ2-7
clone_size: many
cdr3_aa: CSAPDGLAESYEQYF
cdr3_nt: TGCAGTGCCCCGGACGGACTAGCTGAGTCCTACGAGCAGTACTTC

d_call: -
v_call: TRBV7-9
j_call: TRBJ1-2
clone_size: -
cdr3_aa: CASSRDTSYGYTF
cdr3_nt: TGTGCCAGCAGCAGGGACACTTCCTATGGCTACACCTTC

d_call: -
v_call: TRBV12-3/TRBV12-4
j_call: TRBJ2-1
clone_size: many
cdr3_aa: CASSSGPYNEQFF
cdr3_nt: TGTGCCAGCAGTTCCGGCCCGTACAATGAGCAGTTCTTC

d_call: -
v_call: TRBV20-1
j_call: TRBJ2-1
clone_size: -
cdr3_aa: CSALLPKPGSNEQFF
cdr3_nt: TGCAGTGCTCTTCTTCCCAAACCGGGATCCAATGAGCAGTTCTTC

d_call: -
v_call: TRBV4-1
j_call: TRBJ1-2
clone_size: few
cdr3_aa: CASSQVYEAGYGYTF
cdr3_nt: TGCGCCAGCAGCCAAGTCTATGAAGCGGGCTATGGCTACACCTTC

d_call: TRBD2
v_call: TRBV5-1
j_call: TRBJ2-7
clone_size: -
cdr3_aa: CASSRDGGRDEQYF
cdr3_nt: TGCGCCAGCAGCCGGGACGGGGGGAGGGACGAGCAGTACTTC

d_call: -
v_call: TRBV19
j_call: TRBJ2-7
clone_size: few
cdr3_aa: CASSTGPGTSYEQYF
cdr3_nt: TGTGCCAGTAGTACCGGCCCCGGGACCTCCTACGAGCAGTACTTC

d_call: -
v_call: TRBV10-3
j_call: TRBJ2-3
clone_size: -
cdr3_aa: CAISDLRKGGVRGTQYF
cdr3_nt: TGTGCCATCAGTGACCTCCGAAAAGGAGGGGTTCGTGGTACGCAGTATTTT

d_call: -
v_call: TRBV6-1
j_call: TRBJ2-5
clone_size: few
cdr3_aa: CASSRDTSGWETQYF
cdr3_nt: TGTGCCAGCAGTAGGGATACCTCAGGGTGGGAGACCCAGTACTTC

d_call: -
v_call: TRBV7-8
j_call: TRBJ1-5
clone_size: few
cdr3_aa: CASSPGEGRYQPQHF
cdr3_nt: TGTGCCAGCAGCCCCGGGGAGGGCCGTTATCAGCCCCAGCATTTT

d_call: TRBD1
v_call: TRBV12-3/TRBV12-4
j_call: TRBJ2-7
clone_size: few
cdr3_aa: CASSRSGTARYEQYF
cdr3_nt: TGTGCCAGCAGTCGGTCCGGGACAGCGAGATACGAGCAGTACTTC

d_call: -
v_call: TRBV27
j_call: TRBJ1-1
clone_size: -
cdr3_aa: CASSLFGRVEHTEAFF
cdr3_nt: TGTGCCAGCAGTTTATTTGGGAGGGTGGAACACACTGAAGCTTTCTTT

d_call: -
v_call: TRBV10-3
j_call: TRBJ1-2
clone_size: -
cdr3_aa: CAIAFGVRDGYTF
cdr3_nt: TGTGCCATCGCCTTCGGGGTTCGGGATGGCTACACCTTC

d_call: TRBD2
v_call: TRBV20-1
j_call: TRBJ2-3
clone_size: -
cdr3_aa: CSASTSGSTDTQYF
cdr3_nt: TGCAGTGCTAGCACTAGCGGGAGCACAGATACGCAGTATTTT

d_call: -
v_call: TRBV3-1
j_call: TRBJ2-1
clone_size: few
cdr3_aa: CASSQRIGLDEQFF
cdr3_nt: TGTGCCAGCAGCCAACGAATCGGGTTGGATGAGCAGTTCTTC

d_call: -
v_call: TRBV28
j_call: TRBJ2-7
clone_size: -
cdr3_aa: CASSAYGSYEQYF
cdr3_nt: TGTGCCAGCAGTGCGTACGGCTCCTACGAGCAGTACTTC

d_call: TRBD2
v_call: TRBV20-1
j_call: TRBJ2-1
clone_size: -
cdr3_aa: CSARRSSGMGVYNEQFF
cdr3_nt: TGCAGTGCTAGAAGGTCTAGCGGGATGGGGGTGTACAATGAGCAGTTCTTC

d_call: -
v_call: TRBV28
j_call: TRBJ2-3
clone_size: -
cdr3_aa: CASSLSRGADTQYF
cdr3_nt: TGTGCCAGCAGTTTATCCAGAGGCGCAGATACGCAGTATTTT

d_call: -
v_call: TRBV5-6
j_call: TRBJ2-3
clone_size: -
cdr3_aa: CASSYEDVTDTQYF
cdr3_nt: TGTGCCAGCAGCTATGAAGATGTCACAGATACGCAGTATTTT

d_call: TRBD2
v_call: TRBV20-1
j_call: TRBJ2-2
clone_size: few
cdr3_aa: CSARASGAGELFF
cdr3_nt: TGCAGTGCTAGAGCTAGCGGCGCCGGGGAGCTGTTTTTT

d_call: TRBD1
v_call: TRBV9
j_call: TRBJ2-5
clone_size: few
cdr3_aa: CASSTGTGEGETQYF
cdr3_nt: TGTGCCAGCAGCACCGGGACAGGGGAGGGAGAGACCCAGTACTTC

d_call: TRBD1
v_call: TRBV4-2
j_call: TRBJ1-1
clone_size: -
cdr3_aa: CASSNPKDRGRGGYTEAFF
cdr3_nt: TGTGCCAGCAGCAACCCAAAGGACAGGGGGCGCGGGGGATACACTGAAGCTTTCTTT

d_call: TRBD1
v_call: TRBV5-1
j_call: TRBJ2-1
clone_size: -
cdr3_aa: CASSLDRGNEQFF
cdr3_nt: TGCGCCAGCAGCTTGGACAGGGGCAATGAGCAGTTCTTC

d_call: -
v_call: TRBV2
j_call: TRBJ2-5
clone_size: few
cdr3_aa: CASSPRLGGPVWGETQYF
cdr3_nt: TGTGCCAGCAGTCCTCGTCTTGGGGGCCCTGTATGGGGAGAGACCCAGTACTTC

d_call: TRBD2
v_call: TRBV20-1
j_call: TRBJ2-5
clone_size: -
cdr3_aa: CSASQRGSGETQYF
cdr3_nt: TGCAGTGCTAGCCAGCGGGGGAGCGGAGAGACCCAGTACTTC

d_call: -
v_call: TRBV5-1
j_call: TRBJ2-2
clone_size: few
cdr3_aa: CASSPWRTGELFF
cdr3_nt: TGCGCCAGCAGCCCCTGGCGGACCGGGGAGCTGTTTTTT

d_call: TRBD1
v_call: TRBV18
j_call: TRBJ2-7
clone_size: many
cdr3_aa: CASSRGTGYEQYF
cdr3_nt: TGTGCCAGCTCACGGGGGACAGGATACGAGCAGTACTTC

d_call: -
v_call: TRBV7-3
j_call: TRBJ2-3
clone_size: -
cdr3_aa: CASSLLFATDTQYF
cdr3_nt: TGTGCCAGCAGCTTACTGTTTGCAACAGATACGCAGTATTTT

d_call: TRBD1
v_call: TRBV5-4
j_call: TRBJ2-1
clone_size: -
cdr3_aa: CASSLGGTGGYNEQFF
cdr3_nt: TGTGCCAGCAGCTTGGGCGGGACAGGAGGCTACAATGAGCAGTTCTTC

d_call: TRBD1
v_call: TRBV6-1
j_call: TRBJ1-5
clone_size: many
cdr3_aa: CASSDRGSQPQHF
cdr3_nt: TGTGCCAGCAGCGACAGGGGATCTCAGCCCCAGCATTTT

d_call: TRBD1
v_call: TRBV5-1
j_call: TRBJ2-1
clone_size: few
cdr3_aa: CASSFRQGSPYNEQFF
cdr3_nt: TGCGCCAGCAGCTTCCGACAGGGATCCCCCTACAATGAGCAGTTCTTC